This entry describes one TCR beta chain. This clone was recorded only once. The specificity of this receptor is unknown. No much larger clone is present one base from it, and per-base qualities are unavailable. V and J lose 4 bases and 2 bases, and a span of 12 bases separates them. Looking up the germline V gene (reference sequence) yields CDR1 MNHNY and CDR2 SVGAGI. The CDR3 has 14 amino acids, counting the end cysteine and phenylalanine. CDR3 DNA is the only sequence kept; it has 42 bases, read in frame from the first base. The data belong to a study of blood T cell repertoires in COVID-19 (dated by TCRdb to about 2020). Regarding the research as a whole: Collaborator samples came from the United States, Italy and Spain and covered acute and convalescent phases of COVID-19. The repertoires were released in a freely available public database intended as a resource for research on the immune response to SARS-CoV-2. Where available, HLA class I and class II types were taken from metadata supplied by the sample provider and were not determined by assay-based typing. Deeply sampled blood TCRbeta repertoires from subjects exposed to, actively infected with, or recovered from COVID-19 were included in the dataset. The material from the prospective study consisted of cDNA or gDNA derived from T cells, B-cell-depleted T cells, or PBMCs. A de-identified subject ID, COVID-19 status, age in years and sex were almost always included in the sample metadata. The samples were drawn from the first 160 participants of the ongoing ImmuneRACE study and from 1,254 subjects provided by 6 global collaborators.

Another Seattle source contributed samples from volunteer blood donors who had recovered from COVID-19. Collaborating institutions collected whole blood in K2EDTA tubes following their own protocols. For TCRbeta analysis, collaborators shipped samples as frozen whole blood, isolated PBMCs, or DNA extracted from either of those sample types. TCRbeta CDR3 regions were amplified from genomic DNA by means of the immunoSEQ Assay, a bias-controlled multiplex PCR. Concerning the study's data processing: Within the assay, amplification of reference gene primers was used to estimate how many nucleated cells each sample contained. Sequence reads were collapsed and filtered to measure the absolute abundance of every unique TCRbeta CDR3 rearrangement. For each sample, productive Simpson clonality was calculated as the square root of Simpson's diversity index over productive rearrangements. Drawn from immuneACCESS, this table holds only the in-frame rearrangements with V and J called that TCRdb kept. Clones are partly lost; checked studies trace under half to an unresolved V gene and leave the rest unexplained. Clone size and V and J calls were adopted from that table, with D and trimming inferred from the DNA. The sample data list more than 150,000 clones, and around 86% of these were observed just once. 10% to 15% of the sample belongs to the ten largest clones.

General findings and caveats noted by the study authors: How much clinical and demographic metadata was included differed by source and by participant, and the metadata was provided uncurated.

The sequenced sample consisted of peripheral blood. The source is a man aged 65-85 years who had recovered from COVID-19. The sequence joins TRBV6-6 to TRBJ2-7, and possibly TRBD2, on 6 matching bases. Here the CDR3 is given as CASSFPGLTYEQYF. The sequence in DNA is TGTGCCAGCAGTTTTCCGGGACTCACCTACGAGCAGTACTTC.